This TCR beta chain was retrieved from a study of spatial heterogeneity in lung cancer. Across the study: The count of detected beta-chain sequences consistently exceeded that of alpha-chain sequences.

Carried by each TCR cDNA molecule was a unique molecular identifier. A single record per CDR3 protein comes from TCRdb applying MiXCR to the 5' RACE reads. The sample consists of about 47,000 distinct CDR3 sequences, roughly 10% of them appearing once. Notes on the study in general: Resection blood, more than follow-up blood, showed ubiquitous expanded tumor TCRs.

As regards this clonotype: The target antigen is unknown.

Noted time point: sample taken at primary tumor resection. No cell sorting; template was whole RNA from tumor, lung tissue or PBMC. The donor population consisted of 72 patients with untreated, early-stage non-small cell lung cancer. From germline, CDR1 is ENHRY and CDR2 SYGVKD. Trimming cost V 4 bases and J 0 bases, with 12 bases left between them. The CDR3 spans 15 residues. This TCR was sampled from a female donor with early-stage non-small cell lung cancer. J is TRBJ1-2 and V is TRBV10-3; no reliable D call. This specimen consisted of PBMCs, obtained at surgery. The CDR3, as DNA: TGTGCCATCAGTGCCCCGGGCGCTACTAACTATGGCTACACCTTC. It is translated as CAISAPGATNYGYTF.